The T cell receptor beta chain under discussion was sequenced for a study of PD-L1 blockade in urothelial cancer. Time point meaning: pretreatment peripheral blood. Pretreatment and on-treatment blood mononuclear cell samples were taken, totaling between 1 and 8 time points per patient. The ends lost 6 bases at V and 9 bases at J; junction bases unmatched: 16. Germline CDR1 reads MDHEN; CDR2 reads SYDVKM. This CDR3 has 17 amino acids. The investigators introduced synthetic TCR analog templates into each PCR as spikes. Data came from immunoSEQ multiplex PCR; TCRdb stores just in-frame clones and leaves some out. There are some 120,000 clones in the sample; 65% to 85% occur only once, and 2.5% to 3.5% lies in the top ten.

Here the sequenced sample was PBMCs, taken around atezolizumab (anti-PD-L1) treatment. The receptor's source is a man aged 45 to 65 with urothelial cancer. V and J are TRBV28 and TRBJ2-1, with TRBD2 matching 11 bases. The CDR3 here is CASSTLSRLAGLGEQFF. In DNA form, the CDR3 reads TGTGCCAGCAGCACACTCAGTAGACTAGCGGGACTTGGTGAGCAGTTCTTC.